This record concerns one T cell receptor (beta chain) sequence. Antigen: not known. The germline CDR1 and CDR2 sequences are LGHDT and YNNKEL (reference sequence). The germline V and J ends were trimmed by 5 bases and 0 bases, with 12 bases remaining between them. The CDR3 contains 15 residues. The data belong to a study of post-analysis software for immune sequencing data. General observations from the study: Comparison of patients with controls showed 4 to 6 TRBV segments more frequent in patients, TRBV5-6, TRBV5-1 and TRBV20-1 among them. Controls' normalized Chao1 diversity significantly exceeded that of multiple sclerosis patients.

Unique molecular identifiers were carried by the TCR beta cDNA libraries. TCRdb reanalysed the PCR reads using MiXCR and keeps one entry per CDR3 protein. The data contain some 800,000 distinct CDR3 sequences, roughly 50% of them singletons. The clonotype originates from a girl aged 5 to 17 with multiple sclerosis. V is TRBV3-1 and J is TRBJ2-3; tentatively, D is TRBD1 (6 bases). The sequencing sample was made of blood. CDR3 amino acids: CASSWRQASTDTQYF. CDR3 in DNA: TGTGCCAGCAGCTGGAGACAGGCGAGCACAGATACGCAGTATTTT.